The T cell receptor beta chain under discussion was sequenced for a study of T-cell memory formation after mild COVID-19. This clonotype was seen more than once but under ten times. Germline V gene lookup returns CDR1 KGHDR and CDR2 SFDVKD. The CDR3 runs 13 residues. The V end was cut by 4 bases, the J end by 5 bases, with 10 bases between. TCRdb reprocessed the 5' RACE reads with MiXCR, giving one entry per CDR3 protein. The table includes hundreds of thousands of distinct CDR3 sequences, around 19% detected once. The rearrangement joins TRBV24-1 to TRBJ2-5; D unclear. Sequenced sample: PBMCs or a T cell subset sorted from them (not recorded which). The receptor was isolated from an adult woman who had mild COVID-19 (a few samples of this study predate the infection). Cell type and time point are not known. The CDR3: CATSDPNMETQYF. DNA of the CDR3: TGTGCCACCAGTGACCCCAACATGGAGACCCAGTACTTC.